The 15 T cell receptor beta chains listed next were all sequenced from one sample in a study of molecular identifiers for immune sequencing clone quantification. TCRdb re-analysed the PCR reads in MiXCR, keeping a single row per CDR3 protein. In the table there are about 97,000 distinct CDR3 sequences, about 32% of which are singletons. Material for sequencing was naive CD8+ T cells from blood, with Jurkat cell RNA spiked in. Sample subset: FACS-sorted CD8+CD4-CCR7+CD45RA+ naive T cells. The source is a human donor in good health. Some libraries in this study had Jurkat cell RNA spiked in.

This chain uses TRBV27 with TRBJ2-7; weak D call: TRBD1 (6 bases). The CDR3 is 12 residues long. Trimming pared 8 bases from V and 6 bases from J, leaving 14 bases between. Per germline, CDR1 MNHEY and CDR2 SMNVEV (reference sequence). Here the CDR3 DNA reads TGTGCCAGCCAGGGGCTCGGTAGCGAGCAGTACTTC. Translating gives CASQGLGSEQYF.

This clonotype was seen ten or more times. This chain joins TRBV29-1 and TRBJ2-5, with unresolved D. The germline V and J ends were trimmed by 7 bases and 0 bases, with 9 bases remaining between them. This CDR3 has 12 residues. The germline gives CDR1 SQVTM, CDR2 ANQGSEA. The CDR3 region has the DNA TGCAGCGCCCCGGAGAACCAAGAGACCCAGTACTTC. Translated, it gives CSAPENQETQYF.

As regards this clonotype: This may stem from a read error, because a much larger clone lies one nucleotide away. The chain's CDR3 is CASSSTGVHQPQHF. As DNA, the CDR3 is TGTGCCAGCAGCTCTACAGGAGTCCATCAGCCCCAGCATTTT. J is TRBJ1-5 and V is TRBV28, with D possibly TRBD1 on 5 matching bases. CDR3 size: 14 residues. Germline V gene sequence: CDR1 MDHEN, CDR2 SYDVKM. V lost 6 bases, J lost 5 bases, and 14 bases lay in between.

This clonotype was seen at least ten times. The chain recombines TRBV20-1 with TRBJ2-7; TRBD2 agrees at 9 bases. V shed 1 base and J 3 bases; nucleotides not matched to a gene: 10. In germline, CDR1 is DFQATT, CDR2 SNEGSKA (reference sequence). CDR3 length: 16 amino acids. CDR3: CSARAGTSMLSYEQYF. CDR3 sequence (DNA): TGCAGTGCTAGAGCAGGGACTAGCATGCTTAGCTACGAGCAGTACTTC.

Comment on this clonotype: This may arise from a read error, as a much more abundant clone is one base away. It is likely a read error, because the conserved phenylalanine at the end of the CDR3 is missing. The chain is built from TRBV7-9 and TRBJ1-5; 9 nucleotides match TRBD1. CDR3 size: 16 residues. Germline V gene data show CDR1 as SEHNR and CDR2 as FQNEAQ (reference sequence). Losses at the gene ends were 1 base for V and 4 bases for J; bases not matched to a gene: 5. CDR3: CASSLGQTGGNQPQHI. CDR3 nucleotide sequence: TGTGCCAGCAGCTTAGGCCAGACAGGGGGTAATCAGCCCCAGCATATT.

A word on this clonotype: The germline gene is not matched at one end of the junction; a read error may be the cause. This sequence joins TRBV7-6 and TRBJ2-3; possible D gene TRBD2, 6 bases. Germline CDR1 is SGHVS and CDR2 is FNYEAQ. There are 17 residues in the CDR3. The CDR3 DNA reads TGTGCCAGCAGCTTAGAGGAGGGGTCGAGAGCTCCAGATGCGCAGTATTTT. Translation gives CASSLEEGSRAPDAQYF.

About this clonotype: The junction differs from germline at one of its ends, possibly a read error. The chain recombines TRBV27 with TRBJ2-7; the D call may be TRBD1 or TRBD2 (5 bases each). The CDR3 is 15 residues long. CDR1 MNHEY and CDR2 SMNVEV come from the germline V gene (reference sequence). For the CDR3, the DNA is TGTGCCAGCAGTTTATGGTCCGGGACCCCCTACGAGCAGTGCTTC. It codes for CASSLWSGTPYEQCF.

V usage is TRBV28 and J usage is TRBJ2-3; D uncertain. Trimming took 7 bases from V and 4 from J, leaving 18 bases between them. This CDR3 has 15 residues. The germline V gene has CDR1 MDHEN and CDR2 SYDVKM. CDR3 residues: CASTWTAATADTQYF. In DNA form, the CDR3 reads TGTGCCAGCACCTGGACGGCGGCAACGGCAGATACGCAGTATTTT.

The chain combines TRBV19 with TRBJ1-2; D not certain. Per the germline V gene, CDR1 is LNHDA and CDR2 is SQIVND (reference sequence). V gave up 5 bases and J gave up 4 bases, with 8 bases separating them. The CDR3 is 12 residues long. CDR3 amino acids: CASSPPSYGYTF. The CDR3 nucleotides read TGTGCCAGTAGTCCTCCCAGCTATGGCTACACCTTC.

This clonotype was seen many times. The CDR3 reads CASSSGTGLREQYF. The CDR3, as DNA: TGCGCCAGCAGCTCCGGGACAGGGTTGAGGGAGCAGTACTTC. The chain carries TRBV5-1 and TRBJ2-7; 9 nucleotides align to TRBD1. This CDR3 spans 14 amino acids. With V trimmed by 3 bases and J by 7 bases, 8 bases remained unmatched. CDR1 and CDR2 (germline): SGHRS, YFSETQ.

This clonotype appeared a few times. V and J are TRBV5-4 and TRBJ2-3; 7 nucleotides line up with TRBD2. The V gene end was trimmed by 3 bases and the J gene end by 4 bases; junction bases not matched to a gene: 14. In germline, CDR1 is SGHNT, CDR2 YYREEE (reference sequence). CDR3 length: 17 residues. Written as DNA, the CDR3 is TGTGCCAGCAGCTCCCCACTAGCGAACCCCGGGCCAGATACGCAGTATTTT. Amino acid sequence: CASSSPLANPGPDTQYF. Combining the CDR3 with reference TRBV5-4 and TRBJ2-3 gives the whole variable domain ETGVTQSPTHLIKTRGQQVTLRCSSQSGHNTVSWYQQALGQGPQFIFQYYREEENGRGNFPPRFSGLQFPNYSSELNVNALELDDSALYLCASSSPLANPGPDTQYFGPGTRLTVL.

This clonotype was counted ten times or more. The chain links TRBV29-1 to TRBJ2-4; 7 bases match TRBD1. Germline V gives CDR1 SQVTM, CDR2 ANQGSEA. There are 15 residues in the CDR3. Unmatched junction bases numbered 11, after V lost 7 bases and J lost 2 bases. Here the CDR3 reads CSAGPQGSTKNIQYF. The CDR3 DNA reads as TGCAGCGCAGGACCACAGGGGTCAACCAAAAACATTCAGTACTTC.

The CDR3 here is CAISESRTGPKQYF. As DNA, the CDR3 is TGTGCCATCAGTGAGTCGAGGACAGGGCCCAAGCAGTACTTC. This chain links TRBV10-3 with TRBJ2-7; TRBD1 aligns across 8 bases. The CDR3 is made up of 14 amino acids. Germline assignment: CDR1 ENHRY and CDR2 SYGVKD. The V gene end was trimmed by 0 bases and the J gene end by 8 bases; junction bases not matched to a gene: 6.

The V and J genes are TRBV4-1 and TRBJ2-5; TRBD1 is a possible D gene (6 bases). This CDR3 has 14 residues. From germline, CDR1 is MGHRA and CDR2 YSYEKL. Trimming pared 0 bases from V and 7 bases from J, leaving 12 bases between. CDR3 loop: CASSQDRTGWTQYF. CDR3 sequence (DNA): TGCGCCAGCAGCCAAGATCGTACAGGGTGGACCCAGTACTTC.

This clonotype was recorded at least ten times. The chain uses TRBV28 and TRBJ1-6; TRBD1 is a possible D gene (5 bases). Trimming removed 5 bases from V and 7 bases from J, with 12 bases in between. The germline gives CDR1 MDHEN, CDR2 SYDVKM. The CDR3 spans 14 residues. The CDR3 coding sequence is TGTGCCAGCAGTCCCAGGGCTTCCAATTCACCCCTCCACTTT. Its translation is CASSPRASNSPLHF.